This T cell receptor (beta chain) was obtained from a study of T cell responses to AZD1222 COVID-19 vaccine (dated by TCRdb to the early 2020s). Background for the entire study: A total of 233 trial participants underwent TCR sequencing, of whom roughly 210 had received two doses of AZD1222 and 26 had received two doses of the MenACWY control vaccine. Trial participants were enrolled by age into subgroups of 18-55, 56-69 and 70-plus years, and about 150, 27 and 61 TCR-sequenced participants, respectively, were included in these subgroups.

The CDR3 holds 13 amino acids from the cysteine to the phenylalanine. Only the CDR3 DNA is retained, 39 bases long and in frame from the first base. V is shortened by 8 bases, J by 6 bases, and the region joining them spans 12 bases. Taken from the germline V gene, the CDR1 and CDR2 loops are KGHDR and SFDVKD. This specimen's time point label, interpreted: about 28 days (+/-7) after the second vaccine dose. The treatment or condition label of this sample denotes: meningococcal conjugate vaccine given as trial control. Vaccinee samples came from UK trials COV001 and COV002, including a single-blind randomized controlled phase 2/3 trial of AZD1222 (ChAdOx1 nCoV-19) in healthy adults. Trial participant PBMC samples were collected at day 0 and day 28 after the second dose for TCRbeta chain sequencing. With respect to this clone: The specificity of this receptor is unknown. No clone much larger than this one lies a single base away; base qualities are absent.

Study-wide conclusions, independent of this receptor: After two AZD1222 doses, both the breadth and the depth of spike-specific TCRs were significantly higher than at day 0 and than in MenACWY recipients. Vaccine-associated CD4 TCRs spanned the whole spike protein, with dominant responses in regions 160-218 and 743-854. The 56-69-year group was small, and its depth increase did not reach significance, likely because of low power. Conclusions about previously exposed vaccinees are limited because only five to seven AZD1222 recipients were SARS-CoV-2 seropositive at baseline. Nearly half of unique spike-specific TCRs reportedly recognized epitopes outside regions mutated in the B.1.351 and B.1.1.7 variants. Participants were mostly white British, with more females than males. The authors suggested clonal diversity may have been underestimated. No day 14 peak-response samples were available, so repertoires were characterized only after the peak T cell response.

The CDR3 regions of human TCRbeta chains were analyzed by immunosequencing. The authors' pipeline ran thus. Repertoire TCRs were matched against a reference library of SARS-CoV-2-specific TCRs generated with the MIRA antigen-specificity platform. Breadth was defined as the fraction of unique TCRs that were SARS-CoV-2-associated. Depth was defined as the fraction of total T cells that were SARS-CoV-2-associated. Each spike-specific TCR was assigned to its reactive spike region and to a CD4 or CD8 class using the MIRA data. Log10-transformed breadth and depth values were compared by one-way ANOVA with Sidak's multiple comparisons tests. TCRdb retrieved this table from immuneACCESS and kept in-frame rearrangements only. Not all clones are present; in checked studies, unresolved V genes account for under half, and no reason is known for the remainder. That table supplies the V and J calls and clone size; D and trimming were determined from the DNA. This sample comprises about 180,000 clones, approximately 95% of them detected only once. The ten largest clones add up to roughly 1% of the sample.

Sample: peripheral blood, taken 28 days after the second dose of the MenACWY control vaccine. The clonotype was recovered from an adult who received the MenACWY meningococcal vaccine as a control. This sequence uses TRBV24-1 and TRBJ2-2, and possibly TRBD1, on 5 matching bases. The CDR3 reads CATTNRYAGELFF. Here is the DNA: TGTGCCACCACCAACAGGTACGCCGGGGAGCTGTTTTTT.